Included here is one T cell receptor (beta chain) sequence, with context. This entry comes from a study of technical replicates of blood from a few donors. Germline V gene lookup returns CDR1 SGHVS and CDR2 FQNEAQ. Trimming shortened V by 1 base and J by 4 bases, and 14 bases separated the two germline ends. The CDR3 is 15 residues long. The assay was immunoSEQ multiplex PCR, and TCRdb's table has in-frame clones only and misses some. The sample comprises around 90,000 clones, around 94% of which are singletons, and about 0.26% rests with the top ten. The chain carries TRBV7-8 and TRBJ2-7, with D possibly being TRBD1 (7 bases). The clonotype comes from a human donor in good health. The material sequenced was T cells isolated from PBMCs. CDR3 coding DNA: TGTGCCAGCAGCTTAGAAACAGGGGACTGGTACGAGCAGTACTTC. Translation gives CASSLETGDWYEQYF.